A selection of T cell receptor beta chains follows, all from one sample in a study of T cell changes during pregnancy in multiple sclerosis. Clones were sequenced by immunoSEQ multiplex PCR, and TCRdb holds only the in-frame ones, with some missing. The table lists tens of thousands of clones, 90% to 95% of them singletons. The specimen comprised CD8+ T cells from peripheral blood mononuclear cells, sampled in the second trimester of pregnancy. These receptor sequences come from a female donor with multiple sclerosis, enrolled in a pregnancy study. Both conserved end residues are part of each CDR3. A D gene is named only where the DNA matches it firmly. Not every row has a clone size; where given, it reads once, few, many or a size class.

TRBJ2-7	-	-	TRBV30	CAWSVTEQYF	TGTGCCTGGAGTGTTACAGAGCAGTACTTC
TRBJ1-2	-	TRBD1	TRBV9	CASSVSAGTGGNYGYTF	TGTGCCAGCAGCGTAAGCGCCGGGACAGGGGGAAACTATGGCTACACCTTC
TRBJ2-7	-	TRBD2	TRBV19	CASSLAGDYEQYF	TGTGCCAGTAGCCTAGCGGGGGACTACGAGCAGTACTTC
TRBJ2-1	-	TRBD2	TRBV7-9	CASRASTSGAHNEQFF	TGTGCCAGCAGGGCATCGACTAGCGGGGCTCACAATGAGCAGTTCTTC
TRBJ1-1	-	-	TRBV19	CASSIGGVEAFF	TGTGCCAGTAGCATAGGGGGGGTTGAAGCTTTCTTT
TRBJ2-1	-	TRBD2	TRBV4-2	CASSQEILAGGTEQFF	TGTGCCAGCAGCCAAGAAATACTAGCGGGAGGAACTGAGCAGTTCTTC
TRBJ2-1	-	-	TRBV4-1	CASSPGGGGSNEQFF	TGCGCCAGCAGTCCAGGGGGAGGTGGGTCCAATGAGCAGTTCTTC
TRBJ2-4	-	-	TRBV27	CASSLTAGAKNIQYF	TGTGCCAGCAGTTTAACGGCGGGGGCCAAAAACATTCAGTACTTC
TRBJ1-2	-	-	TRBV5-1	CASSLDRVENYGYTF	TGCGCCAGCAGCTTGGACAGGGTCGAGAACTATGGCTACACCTTC
TRBJ2-2	-	-	TRBV9	CASSVRTVQNTGELFF	TGTGCCAGCAGCGTCCGGACAGTTCAGAACACCGGGGAGCTGTTTTTT
TRBJ2-1	-	-	TRBV29-1	CSVSGVDSYNEQFF	TGCAGCGTCTCAGGGGTTGACTCCTACAATGAGCAGTTCTTC
TRBJ2-7	-	TRBD2	TRBV13	CASSLGGRDYEQYF	TGTGCCAGCAGCTTAGGAGGGAGGGACTACGAGCAGTACTTC
TRBJ2-7	-	-	TRBV7-6	CASSSTGGGGPSGEQYF	TGTGCCAGCAGCTCGACTGGAGGGGGAGGGCCCTCGGGCGAGCAGTACTTC
TRBJ2-2	-	-	TRBV19	CASQQVLATGELFF	TGTGCCAGTCAACAGGTCTTGGCTACCGGGGAGCTGTTTTTT
TRBJ2-7	-	TRBD1	TRBV15	CATSTRQGAQSYEQYF	TGTGCCACCAGCACAAGACAGGGGGCGCAGTCCTACGAGCAGTACTTC
TRBJ2-7	-	TRBD1	TRBV27	CASSPRQGATYEQYF	TGTGCCAGCAGTCCACGACAGGGGGCAACCTACGAGCAGTACTTC
TRBJ1-3	few	-	TRBV28	CASSSGQGNTIYF	TGTGCCAGCAGTTCCGGACAGGGAAACACCATATATTTT
TRBJ1-2	-	-	TRBV29-1	CSVPHRQDGYTF	TGCAGCGTTCCCCACAGACAGGATGGCTACACCTTC
TRBJ2-5	-	-	TRBV27	CASSPLQQGLYQETQYF	TGTGCCAGCAGTCCACTCCAACAGGGCTTATACCAAGAGACCCAGTACTTC
TRBJ1-1	few	TRBD1	TRBV4-1	CASSQPRAGGTEAFF	TGCGCCAGCAGCCAGCCAAGGGCAGGGGGCACTGAAGCTTTCTTT
TRBJ2-7	-	TRBD2	TRBV6-1	CASSEGPGLAGVAGEQYF	TGTGCCAGCAGTGAAGGGCCGGGACTAGCGGGAGTAGCGGGCGAGCAGTACTTC
TRBJ1-2	-	TRBD1	TRBV28	CASSSWARDRGPGGYTF	TGTGCCAGCAGTTCCTGGGCGAGGGACAGGGGGCCGGGTGGCTACACCTTC
TRBJ2-3	-	TRBD2	TRBV7-8	CASSLRSSGSTDTQYF	TGTGCCAGCAGCTTAAGAAGTAGCGGGAGCACAGATACGCAGTATTTT
TRBJ2-2	-	TRBD2	TRBV2	CASSEGTSGSGGELFF	TGTGCCAGCAGTGAGGGGACTAGCGGGAGTGGCGGGGAGCTGTTTTTT
TRBJ1-2	-	-	TRBV9	CASSNSGTSYGYTF	TGTGCCAGCAGCAACTCCGGGACTAGCTATGGCTACACCTTC
TRBJ2-2	-	-	TRBV18	CASSRGRTHTGELFF	TGTGCCAGCTCCCGAGGTCGGACTCACACCGGGGAGCTGTTTTTT